Listed here are 20 T cell receptor beta chains from one sample, sequenced in a study of T cells in Graves' hyperthyroidism and ophthalmopathy. TCR beta CDR3 region amplification was performed from RNA transcripts. The HTBI primer set drove a first-round RT-PCR of the TCR CDR3. TCRdb independently ran MiXCR on the multiplex PCR reads; one entry per CDR3 protein. This repertoire shows some 340,000 distinct CDR3 sequences, 12% to 15% found once; its top ten account for 34%. The sequenced sample consisted of blood. The receptors were sampled from a middle-aged woman with Graves' ophthalmopathy.

This clonotype appeared many times. This rearrangement joins TRBV28 to TRBJ2-7; 12 bases agree with TRBD2. The CDR3 is made up of 16 amino acids. Germline values: CDR1 MDHEN, CDR2 SYDVKM. V shed 8 bases and J 0 bases; nucleotides not matched to a gene: 8. The CDR3 reads CASLSLAGGSSYEQYF. For the CDR3, the DNA is TGTGCCAGCTTAAGTCTAGCGGGAGGGAGCTCCTACGAGCAGTACTTC.

In this sample, this clonotype turned up a few times. The chain employs TRBV20-1 and TRBJ1-2; maybe TRBD1 (6 bases). CDR1 is DFQATT, CDR2 SNEGSKA, per germline (reference sequence). Trimming cost V 5 bases and J 2 bases, with 21 bases left between them. The CDR3 is 16 amino acids. Written as DNA, the CDR3 is TGCAGTGCTGTGCAGGGGTGGGGGGCGGGAAACTATGGCTACACCTTC. Translating it yields CSAVQGWGAGNYGYTF.

This sequence joins TRBV6-2 or TRBV6-3 and TRBJ1-5, with TRBD1 as a possible D gene (5 bases). CDR3 length: 15 amino acids. The ends were cut back, 5 bases at V and 9 bases at J, with 20 bases in the middle. Germline V gene data show CDR1 as MNHEY and CDR2 as SVGEGT. The DNA for the CDR3 is TGTGCCAGCAGTGGGACGGCAAAAAAGGTAGCGCCCCAGCATTTT. Protein: CASSGTAKKVAPQHF.

This clonotype occurred many times. The V gene is TRBV12-3 or TRBV12-4, the J gene TRBJ2-3, with D uncertain. Trimming took 5 bases from V and 4 from J, leaving 4 bases between them. The CDR3 spans 11 residues. The CDR3, as DNA: TGTGCCAGCAGTATTGCAGATACGCAGTATTTT. It translates to CASSIADTQYF.

The chain joins TRBV6-1 to TRBJ1-2; TRBD1 agrees at 7 bases. The CDR3 spans 14 residues. Germline V gene data show CDR1 as MNHNS and CDR2 as SASEGT. J was trimmed by 7 bases and V by 5 bases; bases with no gene match: 10. In DNA form, the CDR3 reads TGTGCCAGCAGTAAGCTGACAGGGAACGGTGGCTACACCTTC. This encodes CASSKLTGNGGYTF.

J is TRBJ2-1 and V is TRBV7-2, with 7 nucleotides matching TRBD2. In germline, CDR1 is SGHTA, CDR2 FQGNSA. CDR3 length: 15 amino acids. V trimming: 5 bases; J trimming: 3 bases; junction bases outside the gene matches: 7. CDR3 bases: TGTGCCAGCAGCCCACCGGCTAGCGGCTACAATGAGCAGTTCTTC. Translation: CASSPPASGYNEQFF.

Many counts were recorded for this clonotype. The chain couples TRBV6-1 to TRBJ1-5; possible D gene TRBD1, 5 bases. V shed 5 bases and J shed 4 bases, with 9 bases lying between them. This CDR3 spans 13 amino acids. CDR1 and CDR2 (germline): MNHNS, SASEGT. The CDR3 spells CASSWGENQPQHF. In DNA form, the CDR3 reads TGTGCCAGCAGTTGGGGGGAGAATCAGCCCCAGCATTTT.

This clonotype has at least ten counts. This sequence joins TRBV28 and TRBJ2-7; 8 nucleotides agree with TRBD1. There are 14 residues in the CDR3. The germline gives CDR1 MDHEN, CDR2 SYDVKM. The V and J ends lost 8 bases and 6 bases, in that order; junction bases with no gene match: 12. The CDR3 protein is CASGGDRMKIEQYF. In DNA form, the CDR3 reads TGTGCCAGCGGTGGGGACAGGATGAAAATCGAGCAGTACTTC.

This clonotype has at least ten counts. V and J are TRBV28 and TRBJ2-1; the D gene is possibly TRBD2 (5 bases). V lost 5 bases and J lost 5, with 16 bases in between. Germline loops: CDR1 MDHEN, CDR2 SYDVKM. CDR3 size: 15 residues. CDR3 region: CASSALLDLNNEQFF. The CDR3 nucleotides read TGTGCCAGCAGTGCTCTACTAGATCTAAACAATGAGCAGTTCTTC.

This chain joins TRBV12-3 or TRBV12-4 and TRBJ1-1; 7 bases fit TRBD1. The V and J ends lost 7 bases and 5 bases, in that order; junction bases with no gene match: 7. The CDR3 contains 13 residues. The CDR3 spells CASNFAGGTEAFF. CDR3 nucleotides: TGTGCCAGCAATTTTGCAGGGGGGACTGAAGCTTTCTTT.

This clonotype was observed at least ten times. The V call is TRBV28, the J call TRBJ1-5; 7 bases are a match to TRBD1. The CDR3 has 15 residues. The junction had 7 bases not matched to a gene; V was cut back by 5 bases and J by 3 bases. Germline CDR1 MDHEN, CDR2 SYDVKM. DNA of the CDR3: TGTGCCAGCAGTCCCCCGACAGGGAACAATCAGCCCCAGCATTTT. The encoded protein is CASSPPTGNNQPQHF.

A word on this clonotype: A single base separates this from a much larger clone, so it may be a read error. Since no conserved phenylalanine or tryptophan closes the CDR3, a read error is the likely cause. The genes are TRBV6-2 or TRBV6-3 and TRBJ2-7; 7 nucleotides agree with TRBD1. V shed 9 bases and J 2 bases; nucleotides not matched to a gene: 10. The CDR3 is 14 residues long. CDR1 is MNHEY, CDR2 SVGEGT, per germline. The CDR3 spells CASLLDRLTYEQYL. In nucleotides, the CDR3 is TGTGCCAGTCTATTGGACAGGCTTACCTACGAGCAGTACCTC.

As regards this clonotype: A clone one base away is much larger, so this may be a read error. V gene TRBV20-1 combines with J gene TRBJ1-2; no firm D call. CDR3 length: 12 residues. The V end lost 6 bases, the J end lost 6 bases, and 14 bases lay between the germline ends. Per germline, CDR1 DFQATT and CDR2 SNEGSKA (reference sequence). This CDR3 is CSAVWWENGYTF. The CDR3 bases are TGCAGTGCCGTATGGTGGGAGAATGGCTACACCTTC.

This clonotype was detected ten times or more. The chain employs TRBV7-9 and TRBJ2-2; 9 bases map to TRBD2. Trimming at V came to 8 bases and at J to 3 bases, leaving 1 base not matched to a gene. The CDR3 has 13 residues. Germline CDR1 reads SEHNR; CDR2 reads FQNEAQ (reference sequence). The CDR3 DNA reads TGTGCCAGCGGCGGGAGGGACACCGGGGAGCTGTTTTTT. It yields the protein CASGGRDTGELFF.

The sample holds a few counts of this clonotype. The gene calls are TRBV5-1 and TRBJ2-2, with D perhaps given as TRBD1 or TRBD2 (5 bases each). In germline, CDR1 is SGHRS, CDR2 YFSETQ. The V and J ends lost 0 bases and 4 bases respectively, with 19 bases between them. The CDR3 runs to 18 residues. CDR3 residues: CASSLVFSWQGPTGELFF. CDR3 nucleotides: TGCGCCAGCAGCTTGGTATTCTCGTGGCAGGGACCCACCGGGGAGCTGTTTTTT. Full variable domain (outside the CDR3, taken from reference TRBV5-1 and TRBJ2-2): KAGVTQTPRYLIKTRGQQVTLSCSPISGHRSVSWYQQTPGQGLQFLFEYFSETQRNKGNFPGRFSGRQFSNSRSEMNVSTLELGDSALYLCASSLVFSWQGPTGELFFGEGSRLTVL.

This clonotype was counted ten times or more. This chain joins TRBV7-9 and TRBJ2-3; 9 bases align to TRBD2. Unmatched junction bases numbered 6, after V lost 0 bases and J lost 2 bases. CDR1 is SEHNR and CDR2 is FQNEAQ in the germline V gene (reference sequence). This CDR3 has 17 amino acids. DNA of the CDR3: TGTGCCAGCAGCTTAGCGCTGGCGGGGGGGACCACAGATACGCAGTATTTT. Encoded protein: CASSLALAGGTTDTQYF.

This clonotype was seen repeatedly, ten times or more. J is TRBJ2-3 and V is TRBV20-1; the D gene could be TRBD1 or TRBD2 (5 bases each). The ends were cut back, 6 bases at V and 4 bases at J, with 23 bases in the middle. The CDR3 spans 16 residues. Germline CDR1 DFQATT, CDR2 SNEGSKA (reference sequence). DNA of the CDR3: TGCAGTGCCACTCCCATGGGGTTGAGGGGCGCAGATACGCAGTATTTT. Protein sequence: CSATPMGLRGADTQYF.

As concerns this clonotype: Given a much more abundant clone one base away, this may be a read error. The J gene is TRBJ1-1, the V gene TRBV6-5; D ambiguous. Germline assignment: CDR1 MNHEY and CDR2 SVGAGI. The CDR3 is 16 residues long. V lost 0 bases, J lost 4 bases, and 15 bases lay in between. This CDR3 reads CASSYSRSPMSTEAFF. As DNA, the CDR3 is TGTGCCAGCAGTTACTCGAGATCCCCGATGAGCACTGAAGCTTTCTTT.

The chain joins TRBV18 to TRBJ2-7; TRBD1 might be the D (6 bases). V lost 6 bases, J lost 0 bases, and 18 bases lay in between. Germline-derived CDR1 and CDR2 are KGHSH and LQKENI. The CDR3 is 16 amino acids. The CDR3 here is CASSPSDRLSSYEQYF. For the CDR3, the DNA is TGTGCCAGCTCCCCATCTGACAGGCTGAGCTCCTACGAGCAGTACTTC. The full variable domain, in which reference TRBV18 and TRBJ2-7 provide the parts outside the CDR3, is NAGVMQNPRHLVRRRGQEARLRCSPMKGHSHVYWYRQLPEEGLKFMVYLQKENIIDESGMPKERFSAEFPKEGPSILRIQQVVRGDSAAYFCASSPSDRLSSYEQYFGPGTRLTVT.

Remarks on this clonotype: A read error may explain this, as a much larger clone is one base away. V gene TRBV20-1 combines with J gene TRBJ2-3; tentatively, D is TRBD2 (6 bases). The length of the CDR3 is 16 residues. The V and J ends lost 0 bases and 4 bases respectively, with 17 bases between them. Germline V gene sequence: CDR1 DFQATT, CDR2 SNEGSKA (reference sequence). The CDR3 bases are TGCAGTGCTAGAGATCTGACTGGCGGGAAAGCAGATACGCAGTATTTT. Translated, it gives CSARDLTGGKADTQYF.